These 17 T cell receptor beta chains came from one sample sequenced in a study of blood T cell repertoires in COVID-19. Clones were sequenced by immunoSEQ multiplex PCR, and TCRdb holds only the in-frame ones, with some missing. This table has 350,000 or so clones, 70% to 90% appearing once. Specimen: PBMCs or T cells enriched from blood (not recorded which). The source is a woman between 40 and 55 years old with acute COVID-19.

The rearrangement joins TRBV24-1 to TRBJ2-3; tentative D call: TRBD2 (6 bases). Looked up from germline, CDR1 is KGHDR and CDR2 is SFDVKD. Trimming removed 4 bases at V and 13 bases at J, with 23 bases between. This CDR3 comprises 15 residues. CDR3 region: CATSDSGTGDIRKYF. In DNA, the CDR3 is TGTGCCACCAGTGACTCCGGGACGGGGGATATACGGAAGTATTTT.

This clone has only a few counts. At one boundary the junction diverges from the germline segment, which might be a read error. The chain joins TRBV6-2 or TRBV6-3 to TRBJ1-4, with D possibly TRBD1 on 6 matching bases. Germline CDR1 MNHEY, CDR2 SVGEGT. The CDR3 totals 12 residues. CDR3 loop: CASSNSGTWAYF. The CDR3 DNA sequence: TGTGCCAGCAGTAACTCCGGGACATGGGCTTATTTT.

The genes are TRBV3-1 (or the pseudogene TRBV3-2) and TRBJ1-4; D perhaps matches TRBD1 (5 bases). CDR3 length: 14 residues. Germline-derived CDR1 and CDR2 are LGHDT and YNNKEL (reference sequence). V gave up 6 bases and J gave up 7 bases, with 15 bases separating them. The DNA of the CDR3 is TGTGCCAGCAGTCGCTGGGGGGGGAGTGAAAAACTGTTTTTT. It specifies CASSRWGGSEKLFF.

V gene TRBV4-3 combines with J gene TRBJ2-5; the D gene is possibly TRBD2 (6 bases). Per the germline V gene, CDR1 is LGHNA and CDR2 is YSLEER. V lost 0 bases and J lost 2, with 16 bases in between. This CDR3 is built from 17 residues. The CDR3 nucleotides read TGCGCCAGCAGCCAAGATCTACTACCCGCGGGACAAGAGACCCAGTACTTC. Translating it yields CASSQDLLPAGQETQYF.

The V and J genes are TRBV7-9 and TRBJ1-1; a weak D match, TRBD1 (5 bases). This CDR3 spans 14 amino acids. V lost 4 bases to trimming and J lost 5 bases, with 14 bases between them. Germline CDR1 and CDR2: SEHNR and FQNEAQ (reference sequence). CDR3 loop: CASSSPRRETEAFF. CDR3 coding DNA: TGTGCCAGCAGCTCCCCCCGCAGGGAAACTGAAGCTTTCTTT.

CDR3 nucleotide sequence: TGCGCCAGCAGCCAAGCACCGGCAGGGGGCTATGAAAAACTGTTTTTT. Translation: CASSQAPAGGYEKLFF. This sequence joins TRBV4-3 and TRBJ1-4, with TRBD1 matching 8 bases. The CDR3 consists of 16 residues. V shed 1 base and J 6 bases; nucleotides not matched to a gene: 7. Germline-derived CDR1 and CDR2 are LGHNA and YSLEER.

This rearrangement joins TRBV19 to TRBJ1-2; D possibly corresponds to TRBD1 (5 bases). V lost 5 bases, J lost 6 bases, and 19 bases lay in between. CDR3 length: 15 amino acids. Germline V lookup: CDR1 LNHDA, CDR2 SQIVND (reference sequence). The CDR3: CASSGWAKPGDGYTF. CDR3 DNA: TGTGCCAGTAGTGGTTGGGCGAAGCCGGGGGATGGCTACACCTTC.

This clone was seen a few times. The chain uses TRBV19 and TRBJ2-7; unclear D gene. Trimming removed 6 bases at V and 6 bases at J, with 9 bases between. There are 11 residues in the CDR3. Germline CDR1 and CDR2: LNHDA and SQIVND (reference sequence). The CDR3 loop is CASRWAGEQYF. The CDR3 DNA is TGTGCCAGTAGATGGGCAGGCGAGCAGTACTTC.

The chain uses TRBV28 and TRBJ2-3; 14 nucleotides match TRBD2. The CDR3 is 19 residues long. The germline V gene encodes CDR1 MDHEN and CDR2 SYDVKM. V gave up 4 bases and J gave up 3 bases; unmatched junction bases: 12. The CDR3 loop is CASSSIDGRLAGGTDTQYF. The CDR3 nucleotides are TGTGCCAGCAGTTCGATCGACGGTCGACTAGCGGGAGGGACAGATACGCAGTATTTT.

V and J are TRBV19 and TRBJ2-1, with 10 positions matching TRBD2. V lost 3 bases to trimming and J lost 12 bases; unmatched junction nucleotides: 14. This CDR3 has 16 amino acids. The V gene's germline CDR1 is LNHDA and CDR2 SQIVND (reference sequence). The CDR3 DNA follows: TGTGCCAGTAGTATTTATGAACTAGCGGGACTCGAGGGGCAGTTCTTC. Translated, it gives CASSIYELAGLEGQFF.

The chain joins TRBV6-6 to TRBJ1-2, with 7 positions matching TRBD1. J was trimmed by 2 bases and V by 5 bases; bases with no gene match: 5. The germline V gene encodes CDR1 MNHNY and CDR2 SVGAGI (reference sequence). The CDR3 runs to 14 residues. The chain's CDR3 is CASSQGTANYGYTF. CDR3 nucleotides: TGTGCCAGCAGTCAAGGGACAGCCAACTATGGCTACACCTTC.

The chain combines TRBV12-5 with TRBJ2-5; 10 positions agree with TRBD1. This CDR3 contains 14 residues. With 6 bases clipped from V and 0 bases from J, the junction kept 1 base outside the gene matches. Germline values: CDR1 LGHNT, CDR2 FRNRAP. The CDR3 reads CASGTGGHQETQYF. The CDR3 DNA follows: TGTGCTAGTGGGACAGGGGGCCACCAAGAGACCCAGTACTTC.

V usage is TRBV5-1 and J usage is TRBJ2-2; 8 bases agree with TRBD2. CDR1 is SGHRS, CDR2 YFSETQ, per germline. CDR3 length: 16 amino acids. V shed 4 bases, J shed 1 base, and the junction held 6 bases outside the gene matches. The CDR3 bases are TGCGCCAGCAGCCCTCCGGGACTAGGGAACACCGGGGAGCTGTTTTTT. Amino acid sequence: CASSPPGLGNTGELFF.

A note on this clone: This probably arose from a read error, given a far larger clone one base away. This chain connects TRBV11-1 to TRBJ1-2, with D possibly TRBD1 on 5 matching bases. V was trimmed by 3 bases and J by 2 bases, leaving 7 bases between them. The CDR3 is 13 residues long. Germline V CDR1 and CDR2: SGHAT, FQDESV (reference sequence). CDR3 nucleotides: TGTGCCAGCAGCTTGCAGGGCAACTATGGCTACACCTTC. Protein: CASSLQGNYGYTF.

V usage is TRBV6-2 or TRBV6-3 and J usage is TRBJ2-2, with TRBD1 matching over 10 bases. This CDR3 has 18 residues. Germline V gives CDR1 MNHEY, CDR2 SVGEGT. With V trimmed by 0 bases and J by 4 bases, 8 bases remained unmatched. CDR3 nucleotide sequence: TGTGCCAGCAGTTACTCCACGGGACAGGGGATTTTCACCGGGGAGCTGTTTTTT. Translation: CASSYSTGQGIFTGELFF.

Of note for this clone: The same CDR3 is also encoded by other DNA sequences in this sample. This sequence joins TRBV18 and TRBJ1-3; 10 bases are a match to TRBD1. The CDR3 length is 16 residues. Germline CDR1 is KGHSH and CDR2 is LQKENI. V shed 3 bases, J shed 3 bases, and the junction held 5 bases outside the gene matches. The CDR3 region has the DNA TGTGCCAGCTCACCGCCCGGACAGGGGGATGGAAACACCATATATTTT. It translates to CASSPPGQGDGNTIYF.

This clone has a handful of counts. The J gene is TRBJ1-5, the V gene TRBV7-8; 7 nucleotides align to TRBD1. The CDR3 totals 17 residues. The germline gives CDR1 SGHVS, CDR2 FQNEAQ. V dropped 4 bases and J dropped 6; count of bases not matched to a gene: 15. The DNA for the CDR3 is TGTGCCAGCAGCTCTAAGATGGGGGGACAGTCCCGTCAGCCCCAGCATTTT. Translation: CASSSKMGGQSRQPQHF. The variable domain in full, completed from reference TRBV7-8 and TRBJ1-5, reads GAGVSQSPRYKVAKRGQDVALRCDPISGHVSLFWYQQALGQGPEFLTYFQNEAQLDKSGLPSDRFFAERPEGSVSTLKIQRTQQEDSAVYLCASSSKMGGQSRQPQHFGDGTRLSIL.